This T cell receptor beta chain was retrieved from a study of early T cells in non-severe SARS-CoV-2 infection. Looking at the study overall: RNA in bulk from unsorted whole blood was sequenced, and chains were unpaired.

The sample holds many counts of this clonotype. Unique molecular identifiers tagged individual cDNA molecules. Each CDR3 protein gets one entry after TCRdb re-called the 5' RACE reads with MiXCR. The sample holds 24,000 or so distinct CDR3 sequences, roughly 4% seen once. CDR1 and CDR2 (germline): SGHNT, YENEEA. The CDR3 spans 15 residues. The germline V and J ends were trimmed by 2 bases and 4 bases, with 15 bases remaining between them. V and J are TRBV11-3 and TRBJ2-7, with D hard to call. The sequenced material came from whole blood. The TCR originated in an adult who was a healthcare worker with PCR-confirmed SARS-CoV-2 infection or an uninfected control (not recorded which). The CDR3 region is CASSLLKGYHYEQYF. DNA of the CDR3: TGTGCCAGCAGCTTATTAAAGGGCTATCATTACGAGCAGTACTTC. The whole variable domain, filled in from reference TRBV11-3 and TRBJ2-7, reads EAGVVQSPRYKIIEKKQPVAFWCNPISGHNTLYWYLQNLGQGPELLIRYENEEAVDDSQLPKDRFSAERLKGVDSTLKIQPAELGDSAVYLCASSLLKGYHYEQYFGPGTRLTVT.